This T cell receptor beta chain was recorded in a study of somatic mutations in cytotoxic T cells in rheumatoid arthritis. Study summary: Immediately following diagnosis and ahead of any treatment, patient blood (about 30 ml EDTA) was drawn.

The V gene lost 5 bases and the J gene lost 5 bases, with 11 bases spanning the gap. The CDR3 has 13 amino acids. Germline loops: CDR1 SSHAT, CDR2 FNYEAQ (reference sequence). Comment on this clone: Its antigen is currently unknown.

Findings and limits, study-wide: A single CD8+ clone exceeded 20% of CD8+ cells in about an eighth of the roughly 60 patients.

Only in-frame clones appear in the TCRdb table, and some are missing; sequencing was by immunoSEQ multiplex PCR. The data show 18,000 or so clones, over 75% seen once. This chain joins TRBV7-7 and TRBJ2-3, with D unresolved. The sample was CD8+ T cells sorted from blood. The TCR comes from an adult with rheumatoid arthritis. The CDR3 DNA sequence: TGTGCCAGCAGCAGTGCTAGTGGAGATACGCAGTATTTT. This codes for CASSSASGDTQYF.